A single T cell receptor beta chain is shown here with its context. What it binds is not known. This entry comes from a study of T cell repertoires in cytomegalovirus infection. Study details: Indications came from public TCR beta signatures; they pointed to CMV infection and to a matching HLA type. Whole-study findings and limits: Adding up the frequency of public TCR beta families identified people who carried CMV plus the relevant HLA. Dominating the ex vivo response were HLA-C-restricted CMV-specific TCR beta clonotypes.

Trimming shortened V by 0 bases and J by 5 bases, and 8 bases separated the two germline ends. The CDR3 extends over 13 amino acids. Looked up from germline, CDR1 is MNHEY and CDR2 is SMNVEV (reference sequence). One entry per CDR3 protein results from TCRdb running MiXCR on the reads. Here the sample spans about 310,000 distinct CDR3 sequences, roughly 16% being singletons. The J gene is TRBJ2-7, the V gene TRBV27; weak D call: TRBD2 (6 bases). The sample comprised PBMCs. The sequence came from a human donor in good health (CMV status not recorded). Some clones in this sample may be carry-over from other donors' samples. CDR3 bases: TGTGCCAGCAGTTTATCGGGGGAGGACGAGCAGTACTTC. Amino acid sequence: CASSLSGEDEQYF.